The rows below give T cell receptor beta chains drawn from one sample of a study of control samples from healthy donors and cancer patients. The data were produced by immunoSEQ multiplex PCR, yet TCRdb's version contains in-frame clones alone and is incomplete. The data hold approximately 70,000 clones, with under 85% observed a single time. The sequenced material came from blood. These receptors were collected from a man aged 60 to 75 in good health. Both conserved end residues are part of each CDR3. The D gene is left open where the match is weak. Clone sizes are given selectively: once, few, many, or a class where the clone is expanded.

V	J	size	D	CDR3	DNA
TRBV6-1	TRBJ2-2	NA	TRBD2	CASSEAGLAGGLGGELFF	TGTGCCAGCAGTGAAGCGGGTCTAGCGGGAGGGCTCGGCGGGGAGCTGTTTTTT
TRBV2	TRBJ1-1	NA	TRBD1	CATSQGARDTEAFF	TGTGCCACAAGTCAGGGGGCCCGGGACACTGAAGCTTTCTTT
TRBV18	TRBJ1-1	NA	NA	CASSPPESRKGAEAFF	TGTGCCAGCTCACCACCGGAGTCGAGGAAGGGGGCTGAAGCTTTCTTT
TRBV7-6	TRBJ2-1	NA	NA	CASSPNRNDEQFF	TGTGCCAGCAGCCCTAACAGGAACGATGAGCAGTTCTTC
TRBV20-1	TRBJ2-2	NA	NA	CSVYTGELFF	TGCAGTGTTTACACCGGGGAGCTGTTTTTT
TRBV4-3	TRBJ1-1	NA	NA	CASSQRGGAEAFF	TGCGCCAGCAGCCAAAGGGGAGGGGCTGAAGCTTTCTTT
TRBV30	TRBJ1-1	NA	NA	CAWSDTEAFF	TGTGCCTGGAGCGACACTGAAGCTTTCTTT
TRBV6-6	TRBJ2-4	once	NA	CASSQPGTPRSLWAKNIQYF	TGTGCCAGCAGTCAACCCGGGACGCCTCGTTCCCTATGGGCCAAAAACATTCAGTACTTC
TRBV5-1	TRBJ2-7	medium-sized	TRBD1	CASSFTGVNPYEQYF	TGCGCCAGCAGCTTCACAGGGGTCAATCCCTACGAGCAGTACTTC
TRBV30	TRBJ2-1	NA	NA	CAWSTRFQQFF	TGTGCCTGGAGCACCCGTTTCCAGCAGTTCTTC
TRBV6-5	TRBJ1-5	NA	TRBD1	CASRADRVSNQPQHF	TGTGCCAGCAGGGCCGACAGGGTGAGCAATCAGCCCCAGCATTTT
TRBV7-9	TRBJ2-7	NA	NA	CASSFPPGAGNEQYF	TGTGCCAGCAGTTTCCCTCCAGGGGCGGGAAACGAGCAGTACTTC
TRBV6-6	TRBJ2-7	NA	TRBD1	CASNPGQAIYEQYF	TGTGCCAGCAATCCGGGACAGGCGATCTACGAGCAGTACTTC
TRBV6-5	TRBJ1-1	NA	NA	CASSYQPSNTEAFF	TGTGCCAGCAGTTACCAACCCTCGAACACTGAAGCTTTCTTT
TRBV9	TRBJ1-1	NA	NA	CASSGVYQGDAEAFF	TGTGCCAGCAGCGGAGTTTATCAGGGTGACGCTGAAGCTTTCTTT
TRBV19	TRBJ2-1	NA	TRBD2	CASSSGTRIAEQFF	TGTGCCAGTAGTTCTGGGACTAGGATAGCTGAGCAGTTCTTC
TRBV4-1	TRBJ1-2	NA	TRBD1	CASSPGTGNYGYTF	TGCGCCAGCAGCCCGGGGACAGGGAACTATGGCTACACCTTC
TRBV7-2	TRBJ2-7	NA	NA	CASSLEVRAGEQYF	TGTGCCAGCAGCTTAGAGGTCCGGGCAGGAGAGCAGTACTTC
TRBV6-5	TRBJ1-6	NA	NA	CASSYQQAANSPLHF	TGTGCCAGCAGTTACCAGCAGGCCGCTAATTCACCCCTCCACTTT
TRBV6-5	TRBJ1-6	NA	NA	CASSRGPLHNSPLHF	TGTGCCAGCAGCCGGGGGCCCCTCCATAATTCACCCCTCCACTTT
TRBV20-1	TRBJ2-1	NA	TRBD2	CSANEPSGRAITQFF	TGCAGTGCTAATGAACCTAGCGGGAGGGCCATTACCCAGTTCTTC
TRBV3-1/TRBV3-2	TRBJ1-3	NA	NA	CASSLSWGSGNTIYF	TGTGCCAGCAGCCTTTCTTGGGGTTCTGGAAACACCATATATTTT
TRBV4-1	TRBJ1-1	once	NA	CASSQTPRGGYTEAFF	TGCGCCAGCAGCCAAACACCTCGGGGGGGCTACACTGAAGCTTTCTTT
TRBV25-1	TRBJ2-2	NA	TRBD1	CASEQGAGTGELFF	TGTGCCAGCGAACAGGGGGCGGGCACCGGGGAGCTGTTTTTT